The entry below gives a single T cell receptor (beta chain) sequence along with its context. Its matching antigen is unknown. The data belong to a study of T cells in pancreatic ductal adenocarcinoma. In germline, CDR1 is KGHSH, CDR2 LQKENI. Trimming cost V 8 bases and J 1 base, with 8 bases left between them. The CDR3 extends over 13 amino acids. No neoadjuvant therapy was given to the selected pancreatic ductal adenocarcinoma patients before their surgery. Overall study findings and caveats: Comparisons of tumor and blood clonality may show falsely lower tumor diversity. Results skew toward the minority of patients with early-stage disease. Blood had more productive templates and approximately 8-fold more unique clonotypes than tumor. Mean clonality was approximately 0.12 in tumors and roughly 0.067 in blood, not significantly different.

Clones were read by immunoSEQ multiplex PCR, and TCRdb kept only the in-frame ones, dropping some. The data show roughly 100,000 clones, with about 95% seen just once and about 3.4% held by the top ten. The sequence was obtained from a human donor with pancreatic ductal adenocarcinoma. Sequences were obtained from PBMCs. This sequence joins TRBV18 and TRBJ2-2, with D possibly matching TRBD1 (5 bases). The chain's CDR3 is CASTTGNTGELFF. CDR3 in DNA: TGTGCCAGCACCACAGGGAACACCGGGGAGCTGTTTTTT.